This entry lists 18 T cell receptor beta chains sequenced from one sample in a study of shared clonotypes between healthy human individuals. Clones were sequenced by immunoSEQ multiplex PCR, and TCRdb holds only the in-frame ones, with some missing. The sample contains roughly 850,000 clones, about 96% of which appear only once. Naive CD8 isolation took CD45RO-negative cells positively selected for CCR7 and excluded terminally differentiated effector memory CD45RA+ cells. Sequenced material: naive CD8+ T cells sorted from blood. The receptors come from a man aged 25 to 40 in good health.

The J gene is TRBJ2-1, the V gene TRBV7-9, with 8 positions matching TRBD2. With V trimmed by 2 bases and J by 7 bases, 16 bases remained unmatched. Germline CDR1 SEHNR, CDR2 FQNEAQ (reference sequence). This CDR3 region has 18 residues. The CDR3 region is CASSLPNGLALRKNEQFF. The CDR3 nucleotides read TGTGCCAGCAGCTTACCCAACGGACTAGCACTGAGGAAGAATGAGCAGTTCTTC.

This sequence joins TRBV7-6 and TRBJ2-3; D is perhaps TRBD2 (6 bases). Between the trimmed V and J ends, which lost 7 bases and 2 bases, there was a span of 19 bases. The V gene's germline CDR1 is SGHVS and CDR2 FNYEAQ. The CDR3 runs to 16 residues. The CDR3 loop is CASTPEHGGFTDTQYF. The CDR3 DNA follows: TGTGCCAGCACACCTGAACACGGGGGATTCACAGATACGCAGTATTTT.

This clone was detected only once. This chain joins TRBV7-8 and TRBJ2-3; D uncertain. CDR3 length: 12 residues. V gave up 0 bases and J gave up 5 bases, with 3 bases separating them. The germline V gene has CDR1 SGHVS and CDR2 FQNEAQ. As DNA, the CDR3 is TGTGCCAGCAGCTTAGCCATAGATACGCAGTATTTT. This codes for CASSLAIDTQYF.

The rearrangement links TRBV10-3 to TRBJ2-1; no clear D gene. V gave up 2 bases and J gave up 6 bases, with 8 bases separating them. CDR1 is ENHRY, CDR2 SYGVKD, per germline. The CDR3 has 13 amino acids. The CDR3 sequence: CAISEVGPNEQFF. Written as DNA, the CDR3 is TGTGCCATCAGTGAGGTAGGACCCAATGAGCAGTTCTTC.

The gene calls are TRBV28 and TRBJ2-7; 7 bases are shared with TRBD2. The CDR3 is made up of 12 amino acids. V was pared by 2 bases and J by 5 bases, with 0 bases of the junction left unmatched. The germline V gene has CDR1 MDHEN and CDR2 SYDVKM. The CDR3 is CASSLGGDEQYF. In DNA, the CDR3 is TGTGCCAGCAGTTTAGGGGGGGACGAGCAGTACTTC.

The V gene is TRBV6-5, the J gene TRBJ2-5, with D possibly matching TRBD1 (5 bases). The V end lost 3 bases, the J end lost 5 bases, and 13 bases lay between the germline ends. The CDR3 consists of 14 residues. Per germline, CDR1 MNHEY and CDR2 SVGAGI. CDR3 region: CASSYGSGSETQYF. The CDR3 DNA reads TGTGCCAGCAGTTATGGGTCAGGGTCGGAGACCCAGTACTTC.

The V and J genes are TRBV15 and TRBJ1-1, with a tentative D call TRBD1 (6 bases). V dropped 4 bases and J dropped 4 bases, with 16 bases sitting between them. There are 15 residues in the CDR3. Germline V lookup: CDR1 LNHNV, CDR2 YYDKDF (reference sequence). Written as DNA, the CDR3 is TGTGCCACCAGCACCGTCGAGAGGGGGGTCACTGAAGCTTTCTTT. Protein: CATSTVERGVTEAFF. The full variable domain, in which reference TRBV15 and TRBJ1-1 provide the parts outside the CDR3, is DAMVIQNPRYQVTQFGKPVTLSCSQTLNHNVMYWYQQKSSQAPKLLFHYYDKDFNNEADTPDNFQSRRPNTSFCFLDIRSPGLGDTAMYLCATSTVERGVTEAFFGQGTRLTVV.

The chain combines TRBV7-3 with TRBJ1-2; 7 nucleotides agree with TRBD1. The CDR3 is 15 residues long. Germline V gene lookup returns CDR1 SGHTA and CDR2 FQGTGA. V shed 0 bases and J 1 base; nucleotides not matched to a gene: 2. The CDR3 loop is CASSLTGTDNYGYTF. Here the CDR3 DNA reads TGTGCCAGCAGCTTAACAGGGACAGATAACTATGGCTACACCTTC.

The chain couples TRBV28 to TRBJ1-1; the match to TRBD1 covers 12 bases. This CDR3 is built from 16 residues. With 3 bases clipped from V and 1 base from J, the junction kept 3 bases outside the gene matches. Germline V lookup: CDR1 MDHEN, CDR2 SYDVKM. The CDR3 sequence: CASSFPGQGANTEAFF. The CDR3 nucleotides are TGTGCCAGCAGTTTTCCGGGACAGGGGGCGAACACTGAAGCTTTCTTT.

The rearrangement links TRBV5-8 to TRBJ2-5; the D is unclear. Germline assignment: CDR1 SGHTS and CDR2 YDEGEE. Trimming pared 3 bases from V and 3 bases from J, leaving 9 bases between. This CDR3 is 13 amino acids long. The CDR3 loop reads CASSSGREETQYF. The DNA of the CDR3 is TGTGCCAGCAGCTCCGGTCGAGAAGAGACCCAGTACTTC.

This chain joins TRBV7-6 and TRBJ1-4; D call uncertain. The CDR3 sequence is 12 residues long. Trimming stripped 6 bases from V and 4 bases from J, with 6 bases between. Per germline, CDR1 SGHVS and CDR2 FNYEAQ. The DNA of the CDR3 is TGTGCCAGCAGGGCATATAATGAAAAACTGTTTTTT. Translating gives CASRAYNEKLFF.

This chain connects TRBV27 to TRBJ2-7; 9 positions agree with TRBD1. In germline, CDR1 is MNHEY, CDR2 SMNVEV (reference sequence). J lost 4 bases, V lost 8 bases, and 3 bases had no gene match. The CDR3 extends over 12 amino acids. The CDR3 DNA follows: TGTGCCAGCCGGGACAGGGTGTACGAGCAGTACTTC. Its protein is CASRDRVYEQYF.

This clone was found a few times. V gene TRBV7-2 combines with J gene TRBJ2-7; D remains ambiguous. Trimming pared 0 bases from V and 2 bases from J, leaving 8 bases between. This CDR3 has 14 residues. Germline V gene data show CDR1 as SGHTA and CDR2 as FQGNSA. CDR3 sequence: CASSLAIITYEQYF. DNA for the CDR3: TGTGCCAGCAGCTTAGCGATAATTACCTACGAGCAGTACTTC.

V gene TRBV7-9 combines with J gene TRBJ2-1; D may be TRBD2 (6 bases). The CDR3 runs 15 residues. Germline V gene data show CDR1 as SEHNR and CDR2 as FQNEAQ (reference sequence). V dropped 5 bases and J dropped 5 bases, with 16 bases sitting between them. The CDR3 bases are TGTGCCAGCAGCCCGACAGCGGGCCCCGACAATGAGCAGTTCTTC. Its protein product is CASSPTAGPDNEQFF. Supplemented by reference TRBV7-9 and TRBJ2-1, the full variable domain reads DTGVSQNPRHKITKRGQNVTFRCDPISEHNRLYWYRQTLGQGPEFLTYFQNEAQLEKSRLLSDRFSAERPKGSFSTLEIQRTEQGDSAMYLCASSPTAGPDNEQFFGPGTRLTVL.

The rearrangement uses TRBV7-3 and TRBJ2-3; D gene ambiguous. Trimming stripped 6 bases from V and 0 bases from J, with 7 bases between. The CDR3 runs 13 residues. Germline lookup yields CDR1 SGHTA and CDR2 FQGTGA. The CDR3, as DNA: TGTGCCAGCAGGCCATCTAGCACAGATACGCAGTATTTT. Translating it yields CASRPSSTDTQYF.

On this clone: One end of the junction varies from germline; a read error may be responsible. The rearrangement links TRBV7-2 to TRBJ2-3; no clear D. Germline-derived CDR1 and CDR2 are SGHTA and FQGNSA. This CDR3 is 13 amino acids long. CDR3 loop: CASSTRGYPLTDF. The CDR3 coding sequence is TGTGCCAGCAGCACAAGAGGCTATCCCCTCACGGATTTT.

Of note for this clone: This sample also contains other DNA sequences that code for the same CDR3. The rearrangement uses TRBV28 and TRBJ1-5, with no clear D. The CDR3 is 13 residues long. Germline values: CDR1 MDHEN, CDR2 SYDVKM. The germline V and J ends were trimmed by 3 bases and 6 bases, with 9 bases remaining between them. This chain's CDR3 is CASSFGGSQPQHF. DNA for the CDR3: TGTGCCAGCAGTTTTGGAGGAAGTCAGCCCCAGCATTTT.

About this clone: The sample has other DNA sequences that encode this CDR3 too. The rearrangement links TRBV27 to TRBJ2-7; possibly TRBD1 for D (5 bases). The CDR3 covers 13 residues. Looked up from germline, CDR1 is MNHEY and CDR2 is SMNVEV (reference sequence). The V end lost 3 bases, the J end lost 2 bases, and 8 bases lay between the germline ends. The CDR3 protein is CASSLQGAYEQYF. The DNA for the CDR3 is TGTGCCAGCAGTTTGCAGGGCGCCTACGAGCAGTACTTC.